This T cell receptor beta chain appears in the sequencing data of a study of cytomegalovirus exposure and HLA in healthy donors. The study ran its PCR with 60 Vbeta and 13 Jbeta primers. This table comes from immunoSEQ multiplex PCR, and its TCRdb copy is limited to in-frame clones, with some not included. The table records roughly 100,000 clones, roughly four fifths of them present only once. This CDR3 is built from 13 residues. V lost 1 base to trimming and J lost 10 bases, with 8 bases between them. CDR1 SEHNR and CDR2 FQNEAQ come from the germline V gene (reference sequence). Concerning this clone itself: Its antigen is not identified.

Study results and limitations: Researchers reported in a later analysis that a missense DCLRE1C variant was tied to TCR beta V- and J-gene trimming. In a later analysis, the majority of CMV-associated beta chains seemingly showed HLA restriction. Among donors in an Asian-associated ancestry cluster, a later analysis reportedly found fewer N-insertions than the roughly 700-donor mean. The study labeled about 160 TCR beta chains cytomegalovirus-associated.

The sample comprised PBMCs. The genes are TRBV7-9 and TRBJ1-6; D remains ambiguous. The clonotype comes from a man between 40 and 49 years old in good health and CMV-seronegative. This CDR3 reads CASSLDSPSPLHF. CDR3 coding DNA: TGTGCCAGCAGCTTAGACAGCCCCTCACCCCTCCACTTT.